One sample yielded the 32 T cell receptor beta chains listed below, sequenced in a study of T cells in Graves' hyperthyroidism and ophthalmopathy. RNA transcripts yielded amplified TCR beta CDR3 regions. The HTBI primer set served for first-round RT-PCR of the TCR CDR3. MiXCR, run by TCRdb on the multiplex PCR reads, gives a single entry per CDR3 protein. The sample lists over 150,000 distinct CDR3 sequences, about a sixth occurring once. Sequenced material: blood. The source is a woman between 45 and 65 years old with Graves' hyperthyroidism.

Ten or more counts support this clonotype. This chain connects TRBV2 to TRBJ2-1, with TRBD2 matching 12 bases. The germline V gene has CDR1 SNHLY and CDR2 FYNNEI. The CDR3 has 15 residues. Trimming cost V 10 bases and J 2 bases; bases outside gene matches: 6. The DNA for the CDR3 is TGTGCCACCCTAGCGGGAGGGCCCCCCTACAATGAGCAGTTCTTC. This gives the protein CATLAGGPPYNEQFF.

The V and J genes are TRBV30 and TRBJ1-3; D gene ambiguous. The germline V gene has CDR1 GTSNPN and CDR2 SVGIG (reference sequence). V dropped 3 bases and J dropped 0 bases, with 15 bases sitting between them. The CDR3 totals 16 residues. The CDR3 sequence: CAWRQRIFLSGNTIYF. The CDR3 DNA reads as TGTGCCTGGAGACAGAGGATATTCCTCTCTGGAAACACCATATATTTT.

This chain uses TRBV19 with TRBJ1-4; 8 nucleotides agree with TRBD1. Germline trimming cut 7 bases from V and 5 bases from J; bases unmatched to any gene: 6. The CDR3 is made up of 14 amino acids. The germline gives CDR1 LNHDA, CDR2 SQIVND (reference sequence). CDR3 loop: CASIDRGGNEKLFF. CDR3 nucleotides: TGTGCCAGTATCGACAGGGGTGGGAATGAAAAACTGTTTTTT.

The chain is built from TRBV5-6 and TRBJ1-1; TRBD1 aligns across 9 bases. Germline CDR1 SGHDT, CDR2 YYEEEE. This CDR3 is 15 amino acids long. After removal of 3 bases from V and 1 base from J, the junction contained 4 bases not matched to a gene. The CDR3 reads CASSWTGQGNTEAFF. CDR3 nucleotides: TGTGCCAGCAGCTGGACGGGACAGGGGAACACTGAAGCTTTCTTT. The full variable domain, its missing parts supplied by reference TRBV5-6 and TRBJ1-1, is DAGVTQSPTHLIKTRGQQVTLRCSPKSGHDTVSWYQQALGQGPQFIFQYYEEEERQRGNFPDRFSGHQFPNYSSELNVNALLLGDSALYLCASSWTGQGNTEAFFGQGTRLTVV.

Concerning this clonotype: A much bigger clone sits one base away, suggesting this may be a read error. The chain links TRBV7-3 to TRBJ2-1; D possibly corresponds to TRBD2 (6 bases). Germline assignment: CDR1 SGHTA and CDR2 FQGTGA. This CDR3 is built from 14 residues. V lost 0 bases and J 12 bases, leaving 15 bases between the germline ends. CDR3 nucleotide sequence: TGTGCCAGCAGCTTAACTGGTGGGGGGTCAGCGCAGTTCTTC. This encodes CASSLTGGGSAQFF.

In its sample, this clonotype was seen many times. CDR3 nucleotide sequence: TGCGCCAGCAGCCCCCTCGGCAGTGACATCACCGGGGAGCTGTTTTTT. Its protein is CASSPLGSDITGELFF. The chain employs TRBV5-1 and TRBJ2-2; D not resolved. V gave up 4 bases and J gave up 4 bases, with 17 bases separating them. Germline CDR1 and CDR2: SGHRS and YFSETQ. This CDR3 contains 16 residues.

This clonotype appeared a few times. The chain joins TRBV19 to TRBJ1-1; possibly TRBD1 for D (6 bases). The CDR3 is 11 residues long. The germline V gene encodes CDR1 LNHDA and CDR2 SQIVND (reference sequence). V was trimmed by 7 bases and J by 3 bases, leaving 6 bases between them. CDR3 in DNA: TGTGCCAGTACAGGGGACACTGAAGCTTTCTTT. Its translation is CASTGDTEAFF.

This clonotype was seen repeatedly, ten times or more. The V call is TRBV10-3, the J call TRBJ2-5, with no clear D. The V gene's germline CDR1 is ENHRY and CDR2 SYGVKD. The CDR3 extends over 11 amino acids. The V gene lost 4 bases and the J gene lost 3 bases, with 3 bases spanning the gap. CDR3 region: CAISGEETQYF. In DNA, the CDR3 is TGTGCCATCAGTGGGGAAGAGACCCAGTACTTC.

This clonotype was observed many times. This sequence joins TRBV28 and TRBJ2-5, with 9 positions matching TRBD1. V was clipped by 9 bases and J by 4 bases; unmatched bases: 9. CDR3 length: 14 residues. In germline, CDR1 is MDHEN, CDR2 SYDVKM. Here the CDR3 DNA reads TGTGCCAGTACAGGGGGCTGGTCTTTAGAGACCCAGTACTTC. Translating it yields CASTGGWSLETQYF.

V gene TRBV7-3 combines with J gene TRBJ1-1; 7 nucleotides align to TRBD1. Trimming at V came to 5 bases and at J to 3 bases, leaving 12 bases not matched to a gene. The CDR3 has 16 residues. CDR1 SGHTA and CDR2 FQGTGA come from the germline V gene. CDR3 sequence reads: CASSNRPTGWDTEAFF. The DNA for the CDR3 is TGTGCCAGCAGCAACCGACCGACAGGGTGGGACACTGAAGCTTTCTTT.

The genes are TRBV20-1 and TRBJ1-4; the match to TRBD1 covers 8 bases. The CDR3 is made up of 15 amino acids. The ends lost 2 bases at V and 7 bases at J; junction bases unmatched: 9. Germline V gene data show CDR1 as DFQATT and CDR2 as SNEGSKA (reference sequence). This chain's CDR3 is CSARNGQGPSEKLFF. The CDR3, as DNA: TGCAGTGCTAGAAACGGACAGGGACCTAGTGAAAAACTGTTTTTT.

This clonotype was picked up many times. The chain has TRBV7-9 and TRBJ1-2; TRBD1 agrees at 8 bases. V lost 2 bases to trimming and J lost 6 bases; unmatched junction nucleotides: 5. The CDR3 is made up of 14 amino acids. The germline gives CDR1 SEHNR, CDR2 FQNEAQ (reference sequence). CDR3 region: CASSLIQGADGYTF. In DNA form, the CDR3 reads TGTGCCAGCAGCTTAATTCAGGGGGCGGATGGCTACACCTTC.

This clonotype has ten or more counts. The chain couples TRBV7-9 to TRBJ1-2; D unresolved. Germline V gene sequence: CDR1 SEHNR, CDR2 FQNEAQ (reference sequence). The CDR3 extends over 13 amino acids. Between the trimmed V and J ends, which lost 5 bases and 2 bases, there was a span of 9 bases. The CDR3 nucleotides read TGTGCCAGCAGCGGTGAGGTAAACTATGGCTACACCTTC. It encodes CASSGEVNYGYTF. Together with reference TRBV7-9 and TRBJ1-2, the CDR3 gives the full variable domain: DTGVSQNPRHKITKRGQNVTFRCDPISEHNRLYWYRQTLGQGPEFLTYFQNEAQLEKSRLLSDRFSAERPKGSFSTLEIQRTEQGDSAMYLCASSGEVNYGYTFGSGTRLTVV.

V and J are TRBV7-3 and TRBJ2-7; TRBD1 matches 9 bases. Trimming at V came to 2 bases and at J to 6 bases, leaving 5 bases not matched to a gene. There are 14 residues in the CDR3. Germline lookup yields CDR1 SGHTA and CDR2 FQGTGA. The CDR3 is CASSLGTGSSEQYF. The CDR3, as DNA: TGTGCCAGCAGCTTAGGGACAGGGAGTTCCGAGCAGTACTTC.

The rearrangement uses TRBV2 and TRBJ1-4; 7 bases fit TRBD1. The germline CDR1 and CDR2 sequences are SNHLY and FYNNEI. The CDR3 loop spans 15 amino acids. With 6 bases clipped from V and 4 bases from J, the junction kept 8 bases outside the gene matches. CDR3 loop: CASRRQGRVNEKLFF. DNA for the CDR3: TGTGCCAGCAGGAGACAGGGTCGAGTTAATGAAAAACTGTTTTTT.

This clonotype has a handful of counts. This sequence joins TRBV6-4 and TRBJ2-1; 7 bases fit TRBD2. The J segment lost 10 bases and the V segment lost 4 bases, leaving 13 bases of the junction unmatched. The germline V gene has CDR1 MRHNA and CDR2 SNTAGT. CDR3 length equals 15 residues. The CDR3 protein is CASSAGPSSGYEQFF. The CDR3 DNA reads TGTGCCAGCAGTGCCGGTCCGTCTAGCGGCTACGAGCAGTTCTTC.

This clonotype was recorded at least ten times. The chain joins TRBV11-3 to TRBJ2-3, with D possibly matching TRBD2 (6 bases). The CDR3 is made up of 16 amino acids. CDR1 and CDR2 (germline): SGHNT, YENEEA. V was clipped by 5 bases and J by 0 bases, with 15 bases between them. The CDR3 spells CASSLTLATSTDTQYF. The DNA for the CDR3 is TGTGCCAGCAGCCTTACCCTAGCGACCAGCACAGATACGCAGTATTTT.

This clonotype was counted many times. The chain employs TRBV20-1 and TRBJ2-7; D might be TRBD1 (6 bases). Trimming pared 0 bases from V and 5 bases from J, leaving 8 bases between. The germline gives CDR1 DFQATT, CDR2 SNEGSKA (reference sequence). This CDR3 has 12 amino acids. DNA of the CDR3: TGCAGTGCTAGAGACAGGGGTCACGAGCAGTACTTC. Residues: CSARDRGHEQYF.

This clonotype was observed a few times. The gene calls are TRBV3-1 and TRBJ2-5, with 11 bases lining up with TRBD2. The V and J ends lost 1 base and 4 bases, in that order; junction bases with no gene match: 8. The length of the CDR3 is 17 residues. The germline V gene has CDR1 LGHDT and CDR2 YNNKEL (reference sequence). CDR3 in amino acids: CASSQGTLAGAGETQYF. Here the CDR3 DNA reads TGTGCCAGCAGCCAAGGTACACTAGCGGGAGCAGGAGAGACCCAGTACTTC.

For this clonotype: This could be a read error, since a much larger clone is one nucleotide away. V gene TRBV29-1 combines with J gene TRBJ2-7; weak D call: TRBD1 (6 bases). Germline V CDR1 and CDR2: SQVTM, ANQGSEA. The CDR3 has 14 residues. Written as DNA, the CDR3 is TGCGGCGTTGAAGATTGGGACAAACCCTACGAGCAGTACTTC. This encodes CGVEDWDKPYEQYF.

The chain joins TRBV6-5 to TRBJ1-2; D not certain. The CDR3 is made up of 12 amino acids. V lost 0 bases and J lost 6, with 5 bases in between. The germline V gene has CDR1 MNHEY and CDR2 SVGAGI. CDR3 loop: CASSYSADGYTF. CDR3 nucleotides: TGTGCCAGCAGTTACTCGGCAGATGGCTACACCTTC.

Many counts were recorded for this clonotype. This chain connects TRBV9 to TRBJ2-7, with a tentative D call TRBD1 (5 bases). The CDR3 is 16 amino acids. The germline gives CDR1 SGDLS, CDR2 YYNGEE. Trimming pared 0 bases from V and 6 bases from J, leaving 19 bases between. CDR3 DNA sequence: TGTGCCAGCAGCGTAGTGGACATCGTCAACGCCGGCGAGCAGTACTTC. Amino acids: CASSVVDIVNAGEQYF.

This clonotype came up many times. The CDR3 nucleotides are TGTGCCTGGAGTGTACAGGGGGCCTTCACTGAAGCTTTCTTT. Amino acid sequence: CAWSVQGAFTEAFF. The rearrangement joins TRBV30 to TRBJ1-1, with 9 nucleotides matching TRBD1. The CDR3 runs to 14 residues. V lost 0 bases to trimming and J lost 4 bases; unmatched junction nucleotides: 3. Looked up from germline, CDR1 is GTSNPN and CDR2 is SVGIG (reference sequence).

J is TRBJ1-2 and V is TRBV20-1; TRBD1 might be the D (6 bases). V was trimmed by 0 bases and J by 2 bases, leaving 10 bases between them. Germline CDR1 and CDR2: DFQATT and SNEGSKA (reference sequence). This CDR3 is 14 amino acids long. CDR3 sequence (DNA): TGCAGTGCTAGAGAGGCCAGGGGAAACTATGGCTACACCTTC. It yields the protein CSAREARGNYGYTF.

The chain carries TRBV9 and TRBJ1-3, with no clear D. V lost 3 bases and J 0 bases, leaving 7 bases between the germline ends. The CDR3 runs to 14 residues. Germline V lookup: CDR1 SGDLS, CDR2 YYNGEE. In DNA form, the CDR3 reads TGTGCCAGCAGCGCAGAGATCTCTGGAAACACCATATATTTT. Protein product: CASSAEISGNTIYF.

In this sample, this clonotype turned up a few times. For the CDR3, the DNA is TGCAGTGCTAGAGATCTCAGGGAAGAGGTTGAAGCTTTCTTT. It yields the protein CSARDLREEVEAFF. This chain joins TRBV20-1 and TRBJ1-1; tentative D call: TRBD1 (5 bases). Trimming took off 0 bases at V and 7 bases at J, with 15 bases between the two ends. This CDR3 spans 14 amino acids. Germline V gene data show CDR1 as DFQATT and CDR2 as SNEGSKA (reference sequence).

This clonotype has at least ten counts. This sequence joins TRBV30 and TRBJ2-3, with 7 bases lining up with TRBD1. Germline CDR1 is GTSNPN and CDR2 is SVGIG (reference sequence). The CDR3 length is 14 residues. V trimming: 1 base; J trimming: 2 bases; junction bases outside the gene matches: 3. The CDR3 DNA sequence: TGTGCCTGGAGTGAAGGGACAGACACAGATACGCAGTATTTT. This sequence encodes CAWSEGTDTDTQYF. Using reference TRBV30 and TRBJ2-3 for the parts outside the CDR3, the full variable domain is SQTIHQWPATLVQPVGSPLSLECTVEGTSNPNLYWYRQAAGRGLQLLFYSVGIGQISSEVPQNLSASRPQDRQFILSSKKLLLSDSGFYLCAWSEGTDTDTQYFGPGTRLTVL.

V and J are TRBV7-2 and TRBJ2-6; D possibly matches TRBD1 or TRBD2 (5 bases each). CDR1 is SGHTA and CDR2 is FQGNSA in the germline V gene. V was shortened by 4 bases and J by 0 bases, with 7 bases between the two germline ends. The CDR3 runs 15 residues. The CDR3 is CASSWGFSGANVLTF. CDR3 in DNA: TGTGCCAGCAGCTGGGGGTTCTCTGGGGCCAACGTCCTGACTTTC.

This chain's CDR3 is CASSPETSGASKEQFF. DNA for the CDR3: TGCGCCAGCAGCCCAGAGACTAGCGGAGCCTCAAAAGAGCAGTTCTTC. The chain recombines TRBV5-1 with TRBJ2-1, with 9 bases fitting TRBD2. The CDR3 spans 16 residues. V trimming: 4 bases; J trimming: 10 bases; junction bases outside the gene matches: 15. The germline V gene encodes CDR1 SGHRS and CDR2 YFSETQ. Looking up the rest from reference TRBV5-1 and TRBJ2-1 gives the full variable domain: KAGVTQTPRYLIKTRGQQVTLSCSPISGHRSVSWYQQTPGQGLQFLFEYFSETQRNKGNFPGRFSGRQFSNSRSEMNVSTLELGDSALYLCASSPETSGASKEQFFGPGTRLTVL.

The chain joins TRBV14 to TRBJ1-4; no reliable D call. The CDR3 is 17 residues long. Germline lookup yields CDR1 SGHDN and CDR2 FVKESK. V was clipped by 0 bases and J by 7 bases, with 18 bases between them. The CDR3 region has the DNA TGTGCCAGCAGCCAAGATCTGGTGAGGCTAGGTGGTGAAAAACTGTTTTTT. This sequence encodes CASSQDLVRLGGEKLFF.

This clonotype came up many times. The gene calls are TRBV12-3 or TRBV12-4 and TRBJ1-5; the match to TRBD1 covers 8 bases. The CDR3 extends over 14 amino acids. Unmatched junction bases numbered 6, after V lost 5 bases and J lost 6 bases. The CDR3 bases are TGTGCCAGCAGTCCGACAGGGGTGGGTCAGCCCCAGCATTTT. It translates to CASSPTGVGQPQHF.

The sample holds a few counts of this clonotype. V usage is TRBV7-9 and J usage is TRBJ2-7; D is ambiguous. Germline V gene sequence: CDR1 SEHNR, CDR2 FQNEAQ (reference sequence). The V and J ends lost 1 base and 2 bases respectively, with 12 bases between them. The CDR3 has 15 residues. CDR3 sequence (DNA): TGTGCCAGCAGCTTAGATCCAGGCGCCACCTACGAGCAGTACTTC. It encodes CASSLDPGATYEQYF.